The entry below gives a single T cell receptor (beta chain) sequence along with its context. Method: immunoSEQ multiplex PCR; TCRdb's copy keeps in-frame clones and lacks some. The data show 350,000 to 500,000 clones, nearly 90% seen once. The record originates from a study of blood T cell repertoires in COVID-19. Germline V gene lookup returns CDR1 MDHEN and CDR2 SYDVKM. V shed 3 bases and J shed 5 bases, with 16 bases lying between them. This CDR3 region has 15 residues. The sample comprised PBMCs or T cells enriched from blood (not recorded which). The genes are TRBV28 and TRBJ1-1; perhaps TRBD1 as D (6 bases). This clonotype was obtained from a woman in her late teens or twenties who had been exposed to COVID-19. The CDR3 region has the DNA TGTGCCAGCAGTTTGGACAGAGGGCAGGGGACTGAAGCTTTCTTT. Protein: CASSLDRGQGTEAFF.